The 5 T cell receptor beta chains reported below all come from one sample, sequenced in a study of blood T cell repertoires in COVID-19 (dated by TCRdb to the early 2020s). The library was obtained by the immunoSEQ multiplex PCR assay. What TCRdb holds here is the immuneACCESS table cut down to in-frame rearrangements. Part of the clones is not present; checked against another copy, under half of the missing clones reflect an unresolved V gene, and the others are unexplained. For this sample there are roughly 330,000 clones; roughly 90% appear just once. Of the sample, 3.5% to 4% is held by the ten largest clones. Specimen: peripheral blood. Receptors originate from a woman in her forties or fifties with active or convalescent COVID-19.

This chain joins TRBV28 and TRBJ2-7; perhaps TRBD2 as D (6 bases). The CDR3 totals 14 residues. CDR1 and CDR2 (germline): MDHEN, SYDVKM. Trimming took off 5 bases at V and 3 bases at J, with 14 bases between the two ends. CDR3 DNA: TGTGCCAGCAGTCACTCTCTGCGGGGCTACGAGCAGTACTTC. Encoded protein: CASSHSLRGYEQYF.

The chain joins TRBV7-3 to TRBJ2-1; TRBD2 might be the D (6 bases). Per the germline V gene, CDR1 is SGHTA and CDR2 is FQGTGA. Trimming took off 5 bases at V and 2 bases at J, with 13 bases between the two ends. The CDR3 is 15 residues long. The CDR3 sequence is CASSPIADTYNEQFF. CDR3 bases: TGTGCCAGCAGCCCAATAGCGGATACCTACAATGAGCAGTTCTTC.

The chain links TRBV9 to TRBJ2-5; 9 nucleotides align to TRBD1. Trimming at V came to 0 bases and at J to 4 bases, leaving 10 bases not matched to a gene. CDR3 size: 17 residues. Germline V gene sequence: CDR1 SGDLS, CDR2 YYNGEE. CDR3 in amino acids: CASSVGEAGQGRETQYF. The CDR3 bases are TGTGCCAGCAGCGTAGGAGAAGCGGGACAGGGACGAGAGACCCAGTACTTC.

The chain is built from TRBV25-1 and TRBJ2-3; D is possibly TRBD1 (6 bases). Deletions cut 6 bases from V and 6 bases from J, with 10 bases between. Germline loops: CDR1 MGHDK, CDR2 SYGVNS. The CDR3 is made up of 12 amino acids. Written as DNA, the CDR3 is TGTGCCAGCAGAAGGACAGCGGATACGCAGTATTTT. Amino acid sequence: CASRRTADTQYF.

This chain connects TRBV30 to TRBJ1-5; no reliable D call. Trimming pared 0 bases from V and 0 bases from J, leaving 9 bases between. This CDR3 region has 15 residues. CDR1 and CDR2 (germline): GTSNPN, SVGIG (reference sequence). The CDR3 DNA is TGTGCCTGGAGTGTACTAACGGGTAGCAATCAGCCCCAGCATTTT. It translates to CAWSVLTGSNQPQHF.